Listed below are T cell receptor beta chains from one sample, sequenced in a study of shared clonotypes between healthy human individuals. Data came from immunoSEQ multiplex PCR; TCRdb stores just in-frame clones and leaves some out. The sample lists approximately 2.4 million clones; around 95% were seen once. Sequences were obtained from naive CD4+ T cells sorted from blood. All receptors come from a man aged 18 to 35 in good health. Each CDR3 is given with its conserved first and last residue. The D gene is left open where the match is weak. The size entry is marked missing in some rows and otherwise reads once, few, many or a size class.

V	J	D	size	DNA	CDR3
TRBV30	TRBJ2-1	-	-	TGTGCCTGGAGAGGGACCCTAAACTACAATGAGCAGTTCTTC	CAWRGTLNYNEQFF
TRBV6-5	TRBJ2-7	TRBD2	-	TGTGCCAGCAGAGATGGGACTAGCGACCACGAGCAGTACTTC	CASRDGTSDHEQYF
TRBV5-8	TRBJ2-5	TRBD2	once	TGTGCCAGCAGCCTCCGACGAGCGGGGGGACAAGAGACCCAGTACTTC	CASSLRRAGGQETQYF
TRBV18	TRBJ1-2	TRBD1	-	TGTGCCAGCTCACCTCCCGACAGGGCCTACTATGGCTACACCTTC	CASSPPDRAYYGYTF
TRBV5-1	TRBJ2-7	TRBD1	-	TGCGCCAGCAGCAAAGACACAGGGGAGATCGAGCAGTACTTC	CASSKDTGEIEQYF
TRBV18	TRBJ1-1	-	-	TGTGCCAGCTCCGTCCGCGAGGTTCTTATATGGGACACTGAAGCTTTCTTT	CASSVREVLIWDTEAFF
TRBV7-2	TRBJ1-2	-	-	TGTGCCAGCAGCTTAGGACAGTCATATGGCTACACCTTC	CASSLGQSYGYTF
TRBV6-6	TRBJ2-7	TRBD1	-	TGTGCCAGCAGTCAGGACAGGGGTGCCCACGAGCAGTACTTC	CASSQDRGAHEQYF
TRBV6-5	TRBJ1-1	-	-	TGTGCCAGCAGATCTATAGGCGCTGAAGCTTTCTTT	CASRSIGAEAFF
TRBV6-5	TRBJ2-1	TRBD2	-	TGTGCCAGCAGTTACGGGGCTAGCGGAGGAGGTGAGCAGTTCTTC	CASSYGASGGGEQFF
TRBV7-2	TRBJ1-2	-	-	TGTGCCAGCAGCTCAAAGGGGACGGCAAACTATGGCTACACCTTC	CASSSKGTANYGYTF
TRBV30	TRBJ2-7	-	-	TGTGCCTGGAGTGTTAACTACGGAGGTGACTACGAGCAGTACTTC	CAWSVNYGGDYEQYF
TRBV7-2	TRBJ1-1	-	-	TGTGCCAGCAGGACCGGGGCAGGGTTGGGCGCTGAAGCTTTCTTT	CASRTGAGLGAEAFF
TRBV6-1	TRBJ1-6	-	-	TGTGCCAGCAGTGAAACCCTGCCAGGGCGCTCACCCCTCCACTTT	CASSETLPGRSPLHF
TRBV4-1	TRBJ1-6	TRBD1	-	TGCGCCAGCAGCCAAGTGGTGCCAGGGGGTGACAGGGGTTCACCCCTCCACTTT	CASSQVVPGGDRGSPLHF
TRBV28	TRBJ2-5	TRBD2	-	TGTGCCAGTTCCCTAGCGGGGGGGCCGGGGACCCAGTACTTC	CASSLAGGPGTQYF
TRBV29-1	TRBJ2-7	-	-	TGCAGCGCCGGAGGTGCCACAGGGACCTACGAGCAGTACTTC	CSAGGATGTYEQYF
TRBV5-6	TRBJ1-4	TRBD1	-	TGTGCCAGCAGCTCGACAGGGGGCGAACCCCCCGGATATGAAAAACTGTTTTTT	CASSSTGGEPPGYEKLFF
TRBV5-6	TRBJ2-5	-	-	TGTGCCAGCGGATTTGGGGAGCAAGAGACCCAGTACTTC	CASGFGEQETQYF
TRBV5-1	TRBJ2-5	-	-	TGCGCCAGCAGCCGACCTACCAGGGAATTGGGGTACCAAGAGACCCAGTACTTC	CASSRPTRELGYQETQYF
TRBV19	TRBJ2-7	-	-	TGTGCCAGTAGTATTAGGGTAACGGCGGGGTTACCCTACGAGCAGTACTTC	CASSIRVTAGLPYEQYF
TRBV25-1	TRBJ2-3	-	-	TGTGCCAGCAGTGTTGAGTTCCGGACAGCCTATCCAACAGATACGCAGTATTTT	CASSVEFRTAYPTDTQYF
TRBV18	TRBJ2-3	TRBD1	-	TGTGCCAGCTCATTGGACAGGGATACGCAGTATTTT	CASSLDRDTQYF
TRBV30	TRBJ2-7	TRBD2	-	TGTGCCTGGAGTGCCTCGACTAGCGGGAGGGCCTACGAGCAGTACTTC	CAWSASTSGRAYEQYF
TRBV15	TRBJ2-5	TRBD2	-	TGTGCCACCACCGCGGGGGGTAGCGGGGTCGCGACCCAGTACTTC	CATTAGGSGVATQYF
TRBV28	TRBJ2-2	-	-	TGTGCCAGCAGTTTAAACTACGGGGAGCTGTTTTTT	CASSLNYGELFF
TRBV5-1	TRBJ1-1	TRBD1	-	TGCGCCAGCAGCTTGGTATCCCGGACAGGGGGCCTGGACACTGAAGCTTTCTTT	CASSLVSRTGGLDTEAFF
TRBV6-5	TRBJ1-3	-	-	TGTGCCAGCAGTACACATACAGAAGCTGGAAACACCATATATTTT	CASSTHTEAGNTIYF
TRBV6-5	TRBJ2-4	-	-	TGTGCCAGCAGTTTGGCCCTTGGGAACATTCAGTACTTC	CASSLALGNIQYF
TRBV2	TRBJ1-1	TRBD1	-	TGTGCCACCCACAGGGGGTATGAAGCTTTCTTT	CATHRGYEAFF
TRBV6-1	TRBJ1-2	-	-	TGTGCCAGCAGTGACCAGGGCCTTACGGGAGGCTACACCTTC	CASSDQGLTGGYTF
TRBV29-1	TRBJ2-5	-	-	TGCAGCGTTGAAGATATCCTCGGCCCCCAAGAGACCCAGTACTTC	CSVEDILGPQETQYF
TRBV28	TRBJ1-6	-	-	TGTGCCAGCAGGGTCTGGGTTTTGGATTCACCCCTCCACTTT	CASRVWVLDSPLHF
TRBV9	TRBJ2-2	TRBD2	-	TGTGCCAGCAGCGTAGGGGTGTGGCTAGCGGGGAAGAACACCGGGGAGCTGTTTTTT	CASSVGVWLAGKNTGELFF
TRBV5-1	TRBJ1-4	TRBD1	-	TGCGCCAGCGGGCCGGGACAGCCTAATGAAAAACTGTTTTTT	CASGPGQPNEKLFF
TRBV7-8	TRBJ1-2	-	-	TGTGCCAGCAGCTTAGGGTACGGCTTCTATGGCTACACCTTC	CASSLGYGFYGYTF
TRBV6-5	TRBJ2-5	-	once	TGTGCCAGCGCTTGGGCCCAAGAGACCCAGTACTTC	CASAWAQETQYF
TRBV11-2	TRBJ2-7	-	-	TGTGCCAGCAGCTTAGGAGGGCTTGATCCCTACGAGCAGTACTTC	CASSLGGLDPYEQYF
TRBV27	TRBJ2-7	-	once	TGTGCCAGCAGCCGGCGGGCAGCCTACGAGCAGTACTTC	CASSRRAAYEQYF
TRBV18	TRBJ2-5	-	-	TGTGCCAGCTCAGCCCAACAGGGTAATCAAGAGACCCAGTACTTC	CASSAQQGNQETQYF